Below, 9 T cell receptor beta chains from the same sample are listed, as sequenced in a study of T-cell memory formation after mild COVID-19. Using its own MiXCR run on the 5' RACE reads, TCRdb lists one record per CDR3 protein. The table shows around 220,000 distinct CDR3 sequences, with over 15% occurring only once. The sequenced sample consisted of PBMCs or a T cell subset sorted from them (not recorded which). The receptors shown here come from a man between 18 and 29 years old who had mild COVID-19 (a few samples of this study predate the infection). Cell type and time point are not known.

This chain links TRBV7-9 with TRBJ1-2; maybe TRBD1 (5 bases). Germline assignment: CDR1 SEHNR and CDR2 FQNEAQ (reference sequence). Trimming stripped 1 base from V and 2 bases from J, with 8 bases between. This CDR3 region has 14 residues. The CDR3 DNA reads TGTGCCAGCAGCTTAGGAGGACAAAACTATGGCTACACCTTC. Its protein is CASSLGGQNYGYTF. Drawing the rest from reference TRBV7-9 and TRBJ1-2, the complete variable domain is DTGVSQNPRHKITKRGQNVTFRCDPISEHNRLYWYRQTLGQGPEFLTYFQNEAQLEKSRLLSDRFSAERPKGSFSTLEIQRTEQGDSAMYLCASSLGGQNYGYTFGSGTRLTVV.

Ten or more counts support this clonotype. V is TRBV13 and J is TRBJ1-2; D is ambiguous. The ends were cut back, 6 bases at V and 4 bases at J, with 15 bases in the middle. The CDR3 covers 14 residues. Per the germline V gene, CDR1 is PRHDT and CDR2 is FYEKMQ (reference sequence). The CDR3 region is CASRNEQYTYGYTF. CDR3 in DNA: TGTGCCAGCAGGAATGAACAGTATACCTATGGCTACACCTTC.

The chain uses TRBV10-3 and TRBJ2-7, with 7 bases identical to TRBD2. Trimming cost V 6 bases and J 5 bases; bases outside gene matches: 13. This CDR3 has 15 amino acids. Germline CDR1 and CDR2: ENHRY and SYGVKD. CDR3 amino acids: CAISAPSGAPDEQYV. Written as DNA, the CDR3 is TGTGCCATCAGCGCGCCGAGCGGGGCACCCGACGAGCAGTACGTC.

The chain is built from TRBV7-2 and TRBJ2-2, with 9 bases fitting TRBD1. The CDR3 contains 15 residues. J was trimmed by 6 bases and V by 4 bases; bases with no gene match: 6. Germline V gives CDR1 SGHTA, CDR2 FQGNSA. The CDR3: CASSWRQGGAGELFF. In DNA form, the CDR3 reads TGTGCCAGCAGCTGGCGACAGGGGGGGGCCGGGGAGCTGTTTTTT.

This CDR3 reads CSARDSAAGNRQFF. CDR3 DNA: TGCAGTGCTAGAGATTCGGCTGCAGGAAATCGGCAGTTCTTC. The chain uses TRBV20-1 and TRBJ2-1; D not certain. The CDR3 loop spans 14 amino acids. V shed 0 bases and J shed 12 bases, with 18 bases lying between them. Germline V gives CDR1 DFQATT, CDR2 SNEGSKA (reference sequence).

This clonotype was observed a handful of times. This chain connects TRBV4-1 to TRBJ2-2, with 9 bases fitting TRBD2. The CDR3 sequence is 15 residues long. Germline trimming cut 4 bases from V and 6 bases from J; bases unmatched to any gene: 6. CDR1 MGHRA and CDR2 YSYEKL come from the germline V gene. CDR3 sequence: CASSRAGGESGELFF. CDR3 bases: TGCGCCAGCAGCCGAGCGGGGGGAGAGTCCGGGGAGCTGTTTTTT.

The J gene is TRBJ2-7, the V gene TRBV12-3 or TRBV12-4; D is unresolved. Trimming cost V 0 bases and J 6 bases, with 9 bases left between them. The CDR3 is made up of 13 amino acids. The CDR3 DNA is TGTGCCAGCAGTTTAGCGTTTCGTGCCGAGCAGTACTTC. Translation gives CASSLAFRAEQYF.

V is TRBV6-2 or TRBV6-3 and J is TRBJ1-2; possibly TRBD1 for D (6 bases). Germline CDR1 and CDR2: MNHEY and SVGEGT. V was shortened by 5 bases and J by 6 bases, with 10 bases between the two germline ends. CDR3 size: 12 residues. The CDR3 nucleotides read TGTGCCAGCAGTCGGACAGACAATGGCTACACCTTC. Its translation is CASSRTDNGYTF.

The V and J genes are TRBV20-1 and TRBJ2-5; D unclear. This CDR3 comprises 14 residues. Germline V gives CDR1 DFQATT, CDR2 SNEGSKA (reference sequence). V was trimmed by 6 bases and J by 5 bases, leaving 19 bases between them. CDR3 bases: TGCAGTGCCCGCCAGCTCCTCGGATGGGAGACCCAGTACTTC. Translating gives CSARQLLGWETQYF.